This T cell receptor (beta chain) stems from a study of shared clonotypes between healthy human individuals. The method was immunoSEQ multiplex PCR; TCRdb's version includes in-frame clones alone and lacks a portion of them. The table shows about 1.4 million clones, with roughly 96% occurring only once. This CDR3 is 15 amino acids long. Germline V gives CDR1 LNHDA, CDR2 SQIVND (reference sequence). Trimming removed 7 bases at V and 1 base at J, with 11 bases between. The rearrangement links TRBV19 to TRBJ2-6; no reliable D call. The clonotype comes from a man aged 25-40 years in good health. The specimen was naive CD4+ T cells sorted from blood. The subset was: CD45RA+ positively selected. CDR3 in DNA: TGTGCCAGTAACCATGATGGGTCTGGGGCCAACGTCCTGACTTTC. As protein: CASNHDGSGANVLTF.